A selection of T cell receptor beta chains follows, all from one sample in a study of identifying expanded T cells in peripheral blood. The data were produced by immunoSEQ multiplex PCR, yet TCRdb's version contains in-frame clones alone and is incomplete. Of more than 85,000 clones detected, about 87% appear once; the ten largest clones hold 8.4%. Sequenced: blood. These receptor sequences come from a person aged 18-69 years in good health. Both conserved end residues are part of each CDR3. Each record gives: clone size, J gene, V gene, D gene, CDR3 DNA, CDR3 protein. D genes are given only for firm matches. Part of the rows lack a size; the others show once, few, many or a class for expanded clones.

clone_size: once
j_call: TRBJ1-1
v_call: TRBV6-6
d_call: TRBD1
cdr3_nt: TGTGCCAGCAGTAGGGGACAGGGATACACTGAAGCTTTCTTT
cdr3_aa: CASSRGQGYTEAFF

clone_size: .
j_call: TRBJ2-5
v_call: TRBV6-5
d_call: .
cdr3_nt: TGTGCCAGCAGTTACTCCTGGAACCAAGAGACCCAGTACTTC
cdr3_aa: CASSYSWNQETQYF

clone_size: .
j_call: TRBJ2-2
v_call: TRBV2
d_call: TRBD2
cdr3_nt: TGTGCCAGCAAAGAGGTTAGCGGGATAAATACCGGGGAGCTGTTTTTT
cdr3_aa: CASKEVSGINTGELFF

clone_size: .
j_call: TRBJ1-1
v_call: TRBV29-1
d_call: .
cdr3_nt: TGCAGCGTTGCAGGGGAGAACACTGAAGCTTTCTTT
cdr3_aa: CSVAGENTEAFF

clone_size: .
j_call: TRBJ1-1
v_call: TRBV11-2
d_call: .
cdr3_nt: TGTGCCAGCAGCTCCGTTCTACGGGGGCGGATCGAGGCTGAAGCTTTCTTT
cdr3_aa: CASSSVLRGRIEAEAFF

clone_size: few
j_call: TRBJ1-2
v_call: TRBV28
d_call: .
cdr3_nt: TGTGCCAGCAGTCGCTCAAAGGGAGGCTACACCTTC
cdr3_aa: CASSRSKGGYTF

clone_size: .
j_call: TRBJ2-7
v_call: TRBV5-1
d_call: TRBD2
cdr3_nt: TGCGCCAGCAGCTTTTCCAGCGGGAGGGCCGCCGAGCAGTACTTC
cdr3_aa: CASSFSSGRAAEQYF

clone_size: .
j_call: TRBJ1-2
v_call: TRBV28
d_call: .
cdr3_nt: TGTGCCAGCAGTTTACACCCCCAGGGGATCGGTGGCTACACCTTC
cdr3_aa: CASSLHPQGIGGYTF

clone_size: .
j_call: TRBJ1-1
v_call: TRBV6-1
d_call: .
cdr3_nt: TGTGCCAGCAGGGTGACAGTGAACACTGAAGCTTTCTTT
cdr3_aa: CASRVTVNTEAFF

clone_size: once
j_call: TRBJ1-1
v_call: TRBV10-3
d_call: .
cdr3_nt: TGTGCCATCAGTGAGTCGAGGACGGGGTTGAACACTGAAGCTTTCTTT
cdr3_aa: CAISESRTGLNTEAFF

clone_size: .
j_call: TRBJ2-3
v_call: TRBV9
d_call: .
cdr3_nt: TGTGCCAGCAGCCTAGGGGGGCACTTCATCACAGATACGCAGTATTTT
cdr3_aa: CASSLGGHFITDTQYF

clone_size: .
j_call: TRBJ2-7
v_call: TRBV19
d_call: TRBD1
cdr3_nt: TGTGCCAGTAGTACAAGACAGGGTGGCTCCTACGAGCAGTACTTC
cdr3_aa: CASSTRQGGSYEQYF

clone_size: .
j_call: TRBJ2-7
v_call: TRBV7-3
d_call: TRBD2
cdr3_nt: TGTGCCAGCAGCTACGGACTAGCGTCTGAGCAGTACTTC
cdr3_aa: CASSYGLASEQYF

clone_size: .
j_call: TRBJ2-7
v_call: TRBV7-2
d_call: TRBD1
cdr3_nt: TGTGCCAGCAGCTTAATCGACAGGGGTCTTTACGAGCAGTACTTC
cdr3_aa: CASSLIDRGLYEQYF

clone_size: .
j_call: TRBJ2-7
v_call: TRBV29-1
d_call: TRBD2
cdr3_nt: TGCAGCGTTCTAGTGTGGCGGGAGGGTACCTACGAGCAGTACTTC
cdr3_aa: CSVLVWREGTYEQYF

clone_size: .
j_call: TRBJ1-1
v_call: TRBV5-1
d_call: TRBD1
cdr3_nt: TGCGCCAGCAGCTTGGAGGGACAGACCACTGAAGCTTTCTTT
cdr3_aa: CASSLEGQTTEAFF

clone_size: .
j_call: TRBJ1-5
v_call: TRBV5-1
d_call: .
cdr3_nt: TGCGCCAGCAGCCCCGAGGGGGGGGCCGGCAATCAGCCCCAGCATTTT
cdr3_aa: CASSPEGGAGNQPQHF

clone_size: .
j_call: TRBJ1-3
v_call: TRBV10-1
d_call: .
cdr3_nt: TGCGCCAGCAGTGAGTCGAGGCAGCCTCTAAGGAACACCATATATTTT
cdr3_aa: CASSESRQPLRNTIYF

clone_size: .
j_call: TRBJ2-1
v_call: TRBV5-1
d_call: TRBD2
cdr3_nt: TGCGCCAGCAGCTTGGTCCTAGCGGCCAACAATGAGCAGTTCTTC
cdr3_aa: CASSLVLAANNEQFF

clone_size: .
j_call: TRBJ1-4
v_call: TRBV6-1
d_call: .
cdr3_nt: TGTGCCAGCGACAGAGCTAATGAAAAACTGTTTTTT
cdr3_aa: CASDRANEKLFF

clone_size: .
j_call: TRBJ1-1
v_call: TRBV13
d_call: TRBD1
cdr3_nt: TGTGCCAGCAGCTTAGGGAAGGGACAGTACACTGAAGCTTTCTTT
cdr3_aa: CASSLGKGQYTEAFF

clone_size: .
j_call: TRBJ2-7
v_call: TRBV5-6
d_call: TRBD1
cdr3_nt: TGTGCCAGCAGCTCCACGGGGACAGGGTCCTACGAGCAGTACTTC
cdr3_aa: CASSSTGTGSYEQYF

clone_size: .
j_call: TRBJ1-2
v_call: TRBV6-5
d_call: .
cdr3_nt: TGTGCCAGCAGTACAGGGTCTGGCTATGGCTACACCTTC
cdr3_aa: CASSTGSGYGYTF

clone_size: .
j_call: TRBJ2-2
v_call: TRBV27
d_call: .
cdr3_nt: TGTGCCAGCATCCGGGGGGACAGGCTCAACACCGGGGAGCTGTTTTTT
cdr3_aa: CASIRGDRLNTGELFF

clone_size: .
j_call: TRBJ2-7
v_call: TRBV4-1
d_call: TRBD2
cdr3_nt: TGCGCCAGCAGCCAAGGGGAGGGGAACTACGAGCAGTACTTC
cdr3_aa: CASSQGEGNYEQYF

clone_size: .
j_call: TRBJ1-2
v_call: TRBV19
d_call: .
cdr3_nt: TGTGCCAGTAGTACCCCGGGACGGGACTATGGCTACACCTTC
cdr3_aa: CASSTPGRDYGYTF

clone_size: .
j_call: TRBJ1-1
v_call: TRBV2
d_call: .
cdr3_nt: TGTGCCAGCAGTGACGGAAACTCAAACACTGAAGCTTTCTTT
cdr3_aa: CASSDGNSNTEAFF

clone_size: .
j_call: TRBJ2-7
v_call: TRBV10-3
d_call: .
cdr3_nt: TGTGCCATCAGTGAGGGAGAGGGAGCCTCCTACGAGCAGTACTTC
cdr3_aa: CAISEGEGASYEQYF

clone_size: .
j_call: TRBJ1-2
v_call: TRBV10-3
d_call: .
cdr3_nt: TGTGCCATCAGGGGAAACAGGGCTGGCTACACCTTC
cdr3_aa: CAIRGNRAGYTF

clone_size: few
j_call: TRBJ1-5
v_call: TRBV7-2
d_call: .
cdr3_nt: TGTGCCAGCAGCTTATGGGGGGGTAGTAGCAATCAGCCCCAGCATTTT
cdr3_aa: CASSLWGGSSNQPQHF

clone_size: .
j_call: TRBJ1-4
v_call: TRBV27
d_call: TRBD1
cdr3_nt: TGTGCCAGCAGTGGCCCTTCTCAGGGGGTTGAAAAACTGTTTTTT
cdr3_aa: CASSGPSQGVEKLFF

clone_size: .
j_call: TRBJ2-3
v_call: TRBV28
d_call: TRBD1
cdr3_nt: TGTGCCAGCAGTTCTCGGGCAGGGGGTCCAGATACGCAGTATTTT
cdr3_aa: CASSSRAGGPDTQYF

clone_size: .
j_call: TRBJ2-1
v_call: TRBV7-8
d_call: TRBD1
cdr3_nt: TGTGCCACCGCAAGTCGGGACAGGGGGAACTACAATGAGCAGTTCTTC
cdr3_aa: CATASRDRGNYNEQFF

clone_size: .
j_call: TRBJ1-5
v_call: TRBV27
d_call: .
cdr3_nt: TGTGCCAGCAGTTTATCGTGTTTCCGCAGAAAAACCAATCAGCCCCAGCATTTT
cdr3_aa: CASSLSCFRRKTNQPQHF

clone_size: .
j_call: TRBJ2-7
v_call: TRBV4-2
d_call: TRBD2
cdr3_nt: TGTGCCAGCAGCCAAGAACTAGCGGGTCCCTACGAGCAGTACTTC
cdr3_aa: CASSQELAGPYEQYF

clone_size: .
j_call: TRBJ2-7
v_call: TRBV10-3
d_call: TRBD2
cdr3_nt: TGTGCCGCTCAGCGGGAATCCTCAAGCCACGAGCAGTACTTC
cdr3_aa: CAAQRESSSHEQYF

clone_size: .
j_call: TRBJ2-2
v_call: TRBV10-1
d_call: TRBD1
cdr3_nt: TGCGCCAGCAGTGAGGTTCGACAGGGCACCGGGGAGCTGTTTTTT
cdr3_aa: CASSEVRQGTGELFF

clone_size: .
j_call: TRBJ1-5
v_call: TRBV5-6
d_call: .
cdr3_nt: TGTGCCAGCAGCTCTTCACGAGATAATCAGCCCCAGCATTTT
cdr3_aa: CASSSSRDNQPQHF

clone_size: .
j_call: TRBJ2-4
v_call: TRBV6-1
d_call: .
cdr3_nt: TGTGCCAGCAGTGTGTCGGGGTTAGCCAAAAACATTCAGTACTTC
cdr3_aa: CASSVSGLAKNIQYF

clone_size: .
j_call: TRBJ2-5
v_call: TRBV5-1
d_call: .
cdr3_nt: TGCGCCAGCAGCTTGGTCAGCTTCCAAGAGACCCAGTACTTC
cdr3_aa: CASSLVSFQETQYF

clone_size: .
j_call: TRBJ2-3
v_call: TRBV5-1
d_call: TRBD2
cdr3_nt: TGCGCCAGCAGCTCTAGCGGGACTTTCACAGATACGCAGTATTTT
cdr3_aa: CASSSSGTFTDTQYF

clone_size: .
j_call: TRBJ1-2
v_call: TRBV18
d_call: TRBD1
cdr3_nt: TGTGCCAGCTCACCACCGGGACAGGGGGCGTATGGCTACACCTTC
cdr3_aa: CASSPPGQGAYGYTF

clone_size: .
j_call: TRBJ1-5
v_call: TRBV5-8
d_call: .
cdr3_nt: TGTGCCAGCAGCGGGGGGCAGGGGTCCCATCAGCCCCAGCATTTT
cdr3_aa: CASSGGQGSHQPQHF

clone_size: .
j_call: TRBJ2-2
v_call: TRBV7-3
d_call: .
cdr3_nt: TGTGCCAGCAGCTCTTCAAGCAGGACGGCGAACACCGGGGAGCTGTTTTTT
cdr3_aa: CASSSSSRTANTGELFF

clone_size: .
j_call: TRBJ1-4
v_call: TRBV6-5
d_call: TRBD1
cdr3_nt: TGTGCCAGCAACGCCGGGACAGGGGAGGCAAAACTGTTTTTT
cdr3_aa: CASNAGTGEAKLFF

clone_size: .
j_call: TRBJ2-5
v_call: TRBV10-1
d_call: .
cdr3_nt: TGCGCCAGCAGTGCGGTTACTCCTCAAGAGACCCAGTACTTC
cdr3_aa: CASSAVTPQETQYF

clone_size: .
j_call: TRBJ2-4
v_call: TRBV18
d_call: TRBD1
cdr3_nt: TGTGCCAGCTCAACCCGGGACAGGGGTCCGATGTACATTCAGTACTTC
cdr3_aa: CASSTRDRGPMYIQYF

clone_size: .
j_call: TRBJ2-3
v_call: TRBV5-1
d_call: TRBD1
cdr3_nt: TGCGCCAGCAGCCGGACAGGACACTCTAGCACAGATACGCAGTATTTT
cdr3_aa: CASSRTGHSSTDTQYF

clone_size: .
j_call: TRBJ1-2
v_call: TRBV2
d_call: .
cdr3_nt: TGTGCCAACACACAGGGCCCGTCTAACTATGGCTACACCTTC
cdr3_aa: CANTQGPSNYGYTF

clone_size: .
j_call: TRBJ2-1
v_call: TRBV28
d_call: .
cdr3_nt: TGTGCCAGCAGTCCCCCCCCTGGGGGCAATGGGCACAATGAGCAGTTCTTC
cdr3_aa: CASSPPPGGNGHNEQFF

clone_size: .
j_call: TRBJ2-1
v_call: TRBV14
d_call: .
cdr3_nt: TGTGCCAGCAGCCTGTACAATGAGCAGTTCTTC
cdr3_aa: CASSLYNEQFF

clone_size: .
j_call: TRBJ1-1
v_call: TRBV5-5
d_call: .
cdr3_nt: TGTGCCAGCAGCCCAGGGAACGTCAACACTGAAGCTTTCTTT
cdr3_aa: CASSPGNVNTEAFF

clone_size: .
j_call: TRBJ1-1
v_call: TRBV19
d_call: .
cdr3_nt: TGTGCCAGCCTTAACCCGCGTCGATTGGGCACTGAAGCTTTCTTT
cdr3_aa: CASLNPRRLGTEAFF

clone_size: .
j_call: TRBJ1-6
v_call: TRBV30
d_call: TRBD1
cdr3_nt: TGTGCCTGGACCGCAGGACAGGGGGGAGCTAATTCACCCCTCCACTTT
cdr3_aa: CAWTAGQGGANSPLHF

clone_size: few
j_call: TRBJ2-5
v_call: TRBV15
d_call: .
cdr3_nt: TGTGCCACCAGCAGAGCCCCCGTGAGCGAATCCTCGGGGGCCCAGTACTTC
cdr3_aa: CATSRAPVSESSGAQYF

clone_size: once
j_call: TRBJ1-4
v_call: TRBV6-4
d_call: .
cdr3_nt: TGTGCCAGCAGTGCCGGGACGGGGGAGGAGGAAAAACTGTTTTTT
cdr3_aa: CASSAGTGEEEKLFF

clone_size: .
j_call: TRBJ1-2
v_call: TRBV6-4
d_call: .
cdr3_nt: TGTGCCAGCAGTGATAATTATGGCTACACCTTC
cdr3_aa: CASSDNYGYTF

clone_size: .
j_call: TRBJ2-5
v_call: TRBV18
d_call: .
cdr3_nt: TGTGCCAGCTCACCACAGGGAAGTCAAGAGACCCAGTACTTC
cdr3_aa: CASSPQGSQETQYF

clone_size: .
j_call: TRBJ1-1
v_call: TRBV7-2
d_call: TRBD1
cdr3_nt: TGTGCCAGCAGCTTATGGGGACAGGGGGGGACTGAAGCTTTCTTT
cdr3_aa: CASSLWGQGGTEAFF

clone_size: .
j_call: TRBJ1-5
v_call: TRBV10-3
d_call: .
cdr3_nt: TGTGCCATCACTCGGGACCTCAATCAGCCCCAGCATTTT
cdr3_aa: CAITRDLNQPQHF